This TCR beta chain was sequenced during a study of cytomegalovirus exposure and HLA in healthy donors (dated by TCRdb to about 2017). In the study overall: The roughly 700 repertoires of the first cohort and the 95 to 150 validation repertoires were produced on the same platform, according to a later analysis. The study aimed to test whether signatures of past pathogen exposure could be identified by cataloging public T cell receptors. Besides the first cohort of 666 subjects, a separate validation cohort made up of 95 to 150 different subjects was used. The study combined high-throughput TCR immunosequencing, statistical association of individual TCRs with disease status, and machine learning to predict cytomegalovirus infection status.

V lost 4 bases and J lost 7 bases; the stretch between them is 17 bases long. Counted from cysteine to phenylalanine, this CDR3 has 15 amino acids. Of the read, only the CDR3 DNA is kept; its 45 bases are in frame from base 1. Via the germline V gene, CDR1 is SGHDT and CDR2 YYEEEE. The donors were included in the validation cohort of roughly 120 subjects, a group kept apart from the approximately 700-subject first cohort. As to this clone: Its target antigen remains unknown. One base away there is no much larger clone; base qualities are not given.

Broader findings and caveats from the paper: Of the cluster scores, approximately 95% were above 0 in a later analysis, which found that TCRs clustered in the first cohort also tended to co-occur in the 120 validation repertoires. In vitro tests confirmed that a few of the cytomegalovirus-associated TCR beta chains recognize cytomegalovirus antigens. The classifier was reported to diagnose cytomegalovirus status with high specificity and sensitivity in both the original cohort and the validation cohort. The validation cohort had no HLA typing available for a later analysis, so co-occurrence within that cohort was assessed over all 120 or so repertoires. Across donors, most TCR sequences were observed very rarely, whereas some public TCRs were present in many individuals. The study listed 170 or so TCR beta chains as associated with cytomegalovirus. The authors suggested that the approach could potentially be generalized to other disease states and immunological phenotypes.

Libraries came from the immunoSEQ multiplex PCR assay. The original pipeline was this. A statistical classification framework was developed to diagnose cytomegalovirus status using the catalog of TCR beta chain sequences. TCRdb obtained this table from immuneACCESS and retained in-frame rearrangements with V and J assigned. These tables miss some clones; where compared with another copy, unresolved V genes account for less than half of the shortfall, and the remainder is unexplained. That table gives V, J and clone size, and the DNA gave D and trimming. The sample table holds some 74,000 clones, of which 93% were seen once. Less than 4% of the sample is taken by the ten largest.

Rearrangement joined TRBV5-6 to TRBJ1-4, with TRBD1 tentatively as D gene (6 bases match). Sequencing was performed on PBMCs. This TCR derives from a woman in her 30s in good health and CMV-seronegative. DNA sequence: TGTGCCAGCAGCGATAGGACAGCCGAGGGTGAAAAACTGTTTTTT. Translated, this is CASSDRTAEGEKLFF.